Reported below is one TCR beta chain. This entry belongs to a study of blood T cell repertoires in COVID-19. Across the study: T cells, B-cell-depleted T cells, or PBMCs provided the cDNA or gDNA that served as material.

Per germline, CDR1 MNHEY and CDR2 SVGAGI. The CDR3 extends over 14 amino acids. The ends were cut back, 7 bases at V and 3 bases at J, with 13 bases in the middle. In the original workflow: Using reference gene primer amplification, nucleated cell counts were estimated. The repertoire was sequenced with immunoSEQ multiplex PCR; TCRdb's copy has only in-frame clones and lacks some. For V, J and clone size, that table is used; D and trimming come from the DNA. The sample yields 18,000 or so clones, approximately 85% seen once. The TCR comes from a human donor with active COVID-19. The donor label of this sample is uncertain. The sequenced sample consisted of peripheral blood. The chain uses TRBV6-5 and TRBJ1-3, with D perhaps matching TRBD1 (5 bases). Written as DNA, the CDR3 is TGTGCCAGCACCCAGACAGCGGGTGGAAACACCATATATTTT. It is translated as CASTQTAGGNTIYF.